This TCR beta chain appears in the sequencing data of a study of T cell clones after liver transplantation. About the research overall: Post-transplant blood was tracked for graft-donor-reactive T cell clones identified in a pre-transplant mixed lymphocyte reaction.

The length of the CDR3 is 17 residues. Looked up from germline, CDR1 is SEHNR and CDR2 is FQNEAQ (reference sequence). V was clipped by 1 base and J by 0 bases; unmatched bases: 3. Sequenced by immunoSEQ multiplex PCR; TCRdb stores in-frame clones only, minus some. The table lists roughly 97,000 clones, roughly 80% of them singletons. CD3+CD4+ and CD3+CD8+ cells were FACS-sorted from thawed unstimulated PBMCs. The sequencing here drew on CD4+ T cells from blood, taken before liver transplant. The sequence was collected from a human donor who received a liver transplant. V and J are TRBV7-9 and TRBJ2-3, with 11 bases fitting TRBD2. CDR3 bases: TGTGCCAGCAGCTTAGAGGGACTAGCGGCTAGCACAGATACGCAGTATTTT. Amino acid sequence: CASSLEGLAASTDTQYF. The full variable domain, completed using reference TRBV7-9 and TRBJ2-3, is DTGVSQNPRHKITKRGQNVTFRCDPISEHNRLYWYRQTLGQGPEFLTYFQNEAQLEKSRLLSDRFSAERPKGSFSTLEIQRTEQGDSAMYLCASSLEGLAASTDTQYFGPGTRLTVL.